This TCR beta chain emerged from a study of cytomegalovirus exposure and HLA in healthy donors. Findings of the study overall: It is likely that the observed cluster of highly shared sequence variants was a sequencing artifact. A later analysis reportedly found fewer N-insertions in an Asian-associated ancestry cluster than the roughly 670-donor mean.

In the PCR, 60 Vbeta and 13 Jbeta primers were used. Per the study methods: Roughly 11 million of the roughly 80 million unique TCR beta chains counted in a later analysis were shared. The data were produced by immunoSEQ multiplex PCR, yet TCRdb's version contains in-frame clones alone and is incomplete. That table supplies the V and J calls and clone size; D and trimming were determined from the DNA. Of about 160,000 clones detected, around 80% appear once; the ten largest clones hold around 5%. Germline-derived CDR1 and CDR2 are SGDLS and YYNGEE. With 3 bases clipped from V and 0 bases from J, the junction kept 12 bases outside the gene matches. CDR3 size: 18 residues. In its sample, this clone was seen a few times. Antigen: not known.

The sequence was obtained from a man aged 30-40 years in good health and CMV-seronegative. The sequencing input was PBMCs. The chain is built from TRBV9 and TRBJ2-1; TRBD2 agrees at 7 bases. The CDR3 spells CASSATTGTTFSYNEQFF. The CDR3 region has the DNA TGTGCCAGCAGCGCAACGACCGGGACTACCTTCTCCTACAATGAGCAGTTCTTC.